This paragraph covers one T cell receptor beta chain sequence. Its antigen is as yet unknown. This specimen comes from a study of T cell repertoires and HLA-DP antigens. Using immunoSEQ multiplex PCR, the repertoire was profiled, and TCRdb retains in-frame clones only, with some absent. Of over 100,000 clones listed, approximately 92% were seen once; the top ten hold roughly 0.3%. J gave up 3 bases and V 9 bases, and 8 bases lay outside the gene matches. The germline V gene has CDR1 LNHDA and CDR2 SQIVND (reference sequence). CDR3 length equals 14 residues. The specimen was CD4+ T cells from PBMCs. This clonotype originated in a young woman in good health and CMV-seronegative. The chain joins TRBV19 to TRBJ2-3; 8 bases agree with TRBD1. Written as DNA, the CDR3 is TGTGCCAGCCGCGACAGGGGTTGGACAGATACGCAGTATTTT. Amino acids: CASRDRGWTDTQYF.